Listed here is a single T cell receptor (beta chain). Its target is not known. The sample originates from a study of cytomegalovirus exposure and HLA in healthy donors. The study's findings and limits: Researchers counted around 180 TCR beta chains as cytomegalovirus-associated.

Data came from immunoSEQ multiplex PCR; TCRdb stores just in-frame clones and leaves some out. The table has about 120,000 clones, about 85% seen once. Germline V gene lookup returns CDR1 MNHEY and CDR2 SVGAGI. With V trimmed by 5 bases and J by 10 bases, 8 bases remained unmatched. This CDR3 has 14 amino acids. The clonotype comes from a woman in her twenties or thirties in good health and CMV-seronegative. Sequenced: PBMCs. This chain uses TRBV6-5 with TRBJ1-6; 7 nucleotides line up with TRBD1. CDR3 in DNA: TGTGCCAGCAGTCTAGGGGGCAGGGAGTCACCCCTCCACTTT. Translated: CASSLGGRESPLHF.